Listed here are 18 T cell receptor beta chains from one sample, sequenced in a study of blood T cell repertoires in COVID-19. TCRdb keeps only in-frame clones here, not all; method: immunoSEQ multiplex PCR. The table records approximately 230,000 clones, 80% to 90% of them present only once. The material sequenced was PBMCs or T cells enriched from blood (not recorded which). Every receptor here comes from a man between 35 and 55 years old who had recovered from COVID-19.

This sequence joins TRBV7-6 and TRBJ2-7; D remains unclear. Looked up from germline, CDR1 is SGHVS and CDR2 is FNYEAQ. V dropped 3 bases and J dropped 6 bases, with 9 bases sitting between them. The CDR3 runs to 12 residues. CDR3 residues: CASSFLGGEQYF. The CDR3, as DNA: TGTGCCAGCAGCTTCCTCGGTGGCGAGCAGTACTTC.

CDR3 sequence (DNA): TGTGCCAGCAGATCCGGGACAGAAGGCTATGGCTACACCTTC. This encodes CASRSGTEGYGYTF. The V and J genes are TRBV28 and TRBJ1-2; the match to TRBD1 covers 7 bases. The CDR3 loop spans 14 amino acids. The V and J ends lost 6 bases and 4 bases, in that order; junction bases with no gene match: 8. Germline lookup yields CDR1 MDHEN and CDR2 SYDVKM.

The chain carries TRBV3-1 (or the pseudogene TRBV3-2) and TRBJ2-3, with 10 bases identical to TRBD2. V trimming: 0 bases; J trimming: 6 bases; junction bases outside the gene matches: 9. CDR1 LGHDT and CDR2 YNNKEL come from the germline V gene (reference sequence). CDR3 length: 17 amino acids. Here the CDR3 reads CASSQDSSAGGLDTQYF. DNA of the CDR3: TGTGCCAGCAGCCAAGATTCCTCAGCGGGGGGGCTTGATACGCAGTATTTT.

The chain recombines TRBV14 with TRBJ1-1, with 10 bases fitting TRBD1. Germline V gene data show CDR1 as SGHDN and CDR2 as FVKESK. The ends lost 5 bases at V and 3 bases at J; junction bases unmatched: 6. The CDR3 runs to 15 residues. In nucleotides, the CDR3 is TGTGCCAGCAGCTGGGACAGGGGTACGGACACTGAAGCTTTCTTT. Protein sequence: CASSWDRGTDTEAFF.

This clone has a single count. The V call is TRBV11-3, the J call TRBJ2-1, with 8 bases identical to TRBD2. CDR1 and CDR2 (germline): SGHNT, YENEEA. CDR3 size: 13 residues. The ends lost 7 bases at V and 10 bases at J; junction bases unmatched: 9. This CDR3 reads CASTASRGGEQFF. The CDR3 DNA reads as TGTGCCAGCACAGCGTCCCGGGGGGGCGAGCAGTTCTTC.

The chain links TRBV12-3 or TRBV12-4 to TRBJ2-5; tentative D call: TRBD1 (6 bases). The CDR3 covers 13 residues. Between the trimmed V and J ends, which lost 6 bases and 5 bases, there was a span of 13 bases. CDR3 nucleotides: TGTGCCAGCAGGATTACAGGGTCGGAGACCCAGTACTTC. Translation: CASRITGSETQYF.

The chain recombines TRBV28 with TRBJ2-7; TRBD2 matches at 8 bases. The germline V gene has CDR1 MDHEN and CDR2 SYDVKM. The J segment lost 1 base and the V segment lost 10 bases, leaving 6 bases of the junction unmatched. The CDR3 is 13 residues long. The CDR3 is CATARGGSYEQYF. The CDR3 DNA reads as TGTGCCACCGCTCGGGGGGGGTCCTACGAGCAGTACTTC.

V usage is TRBV5-4 and J usage is TRBJ1-6; D might be TRBD1 (5 bases). The CDR3 spans 15 residues. Germline V gives CDR1 SGHNT, CDR2 YYREEE (reference sequence). V lost 0 bases, J lost 7 bases, and 11 bases lay in between. CDR3 in amino acids: CASSLGQGRNSPLHF. The CDR3 DNA sequence: TGTGCCAGCAGCTTGGGGCAGGGCAGGAATTCACCCCTCCACTTT.

This clone has just a few counts. J is TRBJ1-6 and V is TRBV10-3, with D possibly TRBD1 on 5 matching bases. Per the germline V gene, CDR1 is ENHRY and CDR2 is SYGVKD. V lost 6 bases, J lost 5 bases, and 14 bases lay in between. The CDR3 spans 15 residues. CDR3 DNA sequence: TGTGCCATCAGCCAGTCCGGGGGAAATAATTCACCCCTCCACTTT. Translated: CAISQSGGNNSPLHF.

The chain uses TRBV6-5 and TRBJ1-3; 7 bases fit TRBD1. Looked up from germline, CDR1 is MNHEY and CDR2 is SVGAGI. The length of the CDR3 is 15 residues. V dropped 7 bases and J dropped 1; count of bases not matched to a gene: 7. CDR3 residues: CASMDRGLSGNTIYF. The CDR3 DNA sequence: TGTGCCAGCATGGATAGGGGGCTGTCTGGAAACACCATATATTTT.

This chain connects TRBV7-8 to TRBJ1-1; D is unresolved. The CDR3 length is 15 residues. V gave up 5 bases and J gave up 3 bases, with 16 bases separating them. The germline V gene encodes CDR1 SGHVS and CDR2 FQNEAQ. This CDR3 is CASSPAGFMDTEAFF. In nucleotides, the CDR3 is TGTGCCAGCAGCCCCGCAGGTTTCATGGACACTGAAGCTTTCTTT. The variable domain in full, with the rest retrieved from reference TRBV7-8 and TRBJ1-1, is GAGVSQSPRYKVAKRGQDVALRCDPISGHVSLFWYQQALGQGPEFLTYFQNEAQLDKSGLPSDRFFAERPEGSVSTLKIQRTQQEDSAVYLCASSPAGFMDTEAFFGQGTRLTVV.

The table lists this clone with a few counts. The chain carries TRBV4-2 and TRBJ2-7; tentative D call: TRBD2 (6 bases). V was shortened by 0 bases and J by 6 bases, with 12 bases between the two germline ends. The germline CDR1 and CDR2 sequences are LGHNA and YNFKEQ. The CDR3 has 14 residues. CDR3 coding DNA: TGTGCCAGCAGCCAAGAAATTCAGGGAGGCGAGCAGTACTTC. This encodes CASSQEIQGGEQYF.

The rearrangement joins TRBV27 to TRBJ2-1; the match to TRBD2 covers 7 bases. The V and J ends lost 7 bases and 6 bases, in that order; junction bases with no gene match: 9. There are 14 residues in the CDR3. Germline V gene data show CDR1 as MNHEY and CDR2 as SMNVEV (reference sequence). CDR3 sequence (DNA): TGTGCCAGCACGGGGGAGGGCCCATTCAATGAGCAGTTCTTC. It translates to CASTGEGPFNEQFF.

CDR3 amino acids: CASSIGQGNNEKLFF. For the CDR3, the DNA is TGTGCCAGCAGCATCGGACAGGGAAATAATGAAAAACTGTTTTTT. The gene calls are TRBV6-5 and TRBJ1-4, with 8 bases aligning to TRBD1. There are 15 residues in the CDR3. The germline CDR1 and CDR2 sequences are MNHEY and SVGAGI. The ends lost 6 bases at V and 4 bases at J; junction bases unmatched: 7.

V and J are TRBV28 and TRBJ1-3; D not resolved. Trimming shortened V by 9 bases and J by 1 base, and 16 bases separated the two germline ends. From germline, CDR1 is MDHEN and CDR2 SYDVKM. The CDR3 is 15 residues long. Here the CDR3 reads CARGSGSFSGNTIYF. For the CDR3, the DNA is TGTGCCAGAGGGAGTGGGAGTTTTTCTGGAAACACCATATATTTT.

J is TRBJ1-1 and V is TRBV11-2, with D perhaps matching TRBD1 (5 bases). V dropped 0 bases and J dropped 5 bases, with 10 bases sitting between them. The CDR3 runs 14 residues. Germline V gene lookup returns CDR1 SGHAT and CDR2 FQNNGV. The chain's CDR3 is CASSLERGGTEAFF. CDR3 DNA sequence: TGTGCCAGCAGCTTAGAGCGGGGCGGGACTGAAGCTTTCTTT.

The CDR3 nucleotides are TGTGCCTGCGCCGGGGGGCCCACTGAAGCTTTCTTT. Its protein is CACAGGPTEAFF. The V call is TRBV30, the J call TRBJ1-1; a weak D match, TRBD1 (6 bases). The germline CDR1 and CDR2 sequences are GTSNPN and SVGIG (reference sequence). Trimming pared 6 bases from V and 4 bases from J, leaving 12 bases between. The CDR3 spans 12 residues.

For this clone: This sample includes further DNA sequences coding for the same CDR3. The chain uses TRBV7-3 and TRBJ2-2; 16 bases are shared with TRBD2. V lost 5 bases to trimming and J lost 5 bases; unmatched junction nucleotides: 8. The CDR3 consists of 18 residues. Germline V gene sequence: CDR1 SGHTA, CDR2 FQGTGA. DNA of the CDR3: TGTGCCAGCAGCCCACCGGGACTAGCGGGGGGGCGAACCGGGGAGCTGTTTTTT. Amino acids: CASSPPGLAGGRTGELFF.